This T cell receptor beta chain was obtained from a study of Ad26.COV2.S vaccination and SARS-CoV-2 variants. Germline CDR1 is SEHNR and CDR2 is FQNEAQ (reference sequence). Trimming shortened V by 3 bases and J by 8 bases, and 10 bases separated the two germline ends. This CDR3 is built from 12 residues. Profiling relied on immunoSEQ multiplex PCR, and the TCRdb table lists in-frame clones only, not all of them. The sample yields over 85,000 clones, around 80% seen once. The receptor comes from a human donor who had recovered from COVID-19. The starting material was peripheral blood, obtained after recovery from COVID-19. The chain recombines TRBV7-9 with TRBJ1-2; no reliable D call. CDR3 amino acids: CASSFYAGGYTF. The CDR3, as DNA: TGTGCCAGCAGCTTCTATGCCGGCGGCTACACCTTC. The variable domain in full, with the rest retrieved from reference TRBV7-9 and TRBJ1-2, is DTGVSQNPRHKITKRGQNVTFRCDPISEHNRLYWYRQTLGQGPEFLTYFQNEAQLEKSRLLSDRFSAERPKGSFSTLEIQRTEQGDSAMYLCASSFYAGGYTFGSGTRLTVV.